This paragraph covers one T cell receptor beta chain sequence. The antigen remains undetermined. This sample was included in a study of T cell repertoires in cytomegalovirus infection. Study results and limitations: In two of eight donors, the top clonotype was HLA-C-restricted CMV-specific.

TCRdb called the reads again in MiXCR, with one record for every CDR3 protein. The sample consists of some 500,000 distinct CDR3 sequences, 40% of them appearing once. Sequencing used cultured PBMCs, obtained from culture after CMV antigen stimulation. The TCR comes from a human donor in good health (CMV status not recorded). Some clones in this sample may be carry-over from other donors' samples.

The CDR3 DNA follows: TGCAGTGCTAGGCCCCTGGACCAATACAATGAGCAGTTCTTC. Its protein product is CSARPLDQYNEQFF. The chain carries TRBV20-1 and TRBJ2-1; D unclear. In germline, CDR1 is DFQATT, CDR2 SNEGSKA (reference sequence). The CDR3 totals 14 residues. Trimming pared 3 bases from V and 4 bases from J, leaving 13 bases between.